This T cell receptor beta chain was sequenced during a study of control samples from healthy donors and cancer patients. TCRdb keeps only in-frame clones here, not all; method: immunoSEQ multiplex PCR. The sample lists 150,000 or so clones, 93% seen once, with about 5.8% in the top ten. Germline CDR1 and CDR2: MNHEY and SVGAGI. The CDR3 has 12 amino acids. V was trimmed by 6 bases and J by 8 bases, leaving 13 bases between them. The V gene is TRBV6-5, the J gene TRBJ1-1; D ambiguous. This receptor was obtained from a man between 18 and 29 years old in good health. The specimen was blood. Written as DNA, the CDR3 is TGTGCCAGCAGGGGCCGGGTGGGCGAAGCTTTCTTT. Translating it yields CASRGRVGEAFF.